This T cell receptor (beta chain) was identified in a study of tumor and adjacent non-tumor tissue in lung cancer. Study summary: There were 11 to 13 adenocarcinoma, 2 squamous cell carcinoma and 1 small cell lung cancer cases. Study-wide findings and caveats: Top 100 clones took a larger repertoire share in normal lung.

A word on this clonotype: Antigen specificity is unknown. Compared with germline, one end of the junction differs, possibly owing to a read error.

The CDR3 runs 15 residues. Per the germline V gene, CDR1 is MNHEY and CDR2 is SVGAGI. No cell sorting was done before RNA was extracted from the tissue. More than 3 cm separated this lung sample from the edge of the tumor. The library came from three nested PCR rounds adapted from ARM-PCR protocols. One entry per CDR3 protein results from TCRdb running MiXCR on the multiplex PCR reads. The table lists some 100,000 distinct CDR3 sequences, 80% of them singletons. The chain couples TRBV6-5 to TRBJ2-2; 7 bases map to TRBD1. The sequenced sample was distant non-tumor lung tissue. This TCR was recovered from a man in his fifties or sixties with small cell lung cancer. In nucleotides, the CDR3 is TGTGCAAGCAGTCATGAAAATCAGGGGGCCGGGGAGCTGTTTTTT. Translated: CASSHENQGAGELFF.